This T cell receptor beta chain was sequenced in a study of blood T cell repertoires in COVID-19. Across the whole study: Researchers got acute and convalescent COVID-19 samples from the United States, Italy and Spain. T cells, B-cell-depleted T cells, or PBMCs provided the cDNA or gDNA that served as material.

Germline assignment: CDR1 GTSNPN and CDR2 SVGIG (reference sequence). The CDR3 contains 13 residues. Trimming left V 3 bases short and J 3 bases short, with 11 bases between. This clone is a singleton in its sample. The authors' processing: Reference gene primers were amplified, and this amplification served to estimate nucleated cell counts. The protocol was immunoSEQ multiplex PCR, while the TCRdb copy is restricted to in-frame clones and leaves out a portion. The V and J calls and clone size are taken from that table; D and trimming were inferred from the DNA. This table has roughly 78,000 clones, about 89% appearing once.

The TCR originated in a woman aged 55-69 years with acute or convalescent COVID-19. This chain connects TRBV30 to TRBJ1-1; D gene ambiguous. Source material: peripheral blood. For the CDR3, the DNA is TGTGCCTGGAGCCGAGGCTTGGACACTGAAGCTTTCTTT. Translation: CAWSRGLDTEAFF.